This T cell receptor beta chain was found in a study of T cells in Graves' hyperthyroidism and ophthalmopathy. On the study more broadly: At initial diagnosis, before any treatment had begun, peripheral blood was obtained.

Trimming pared 0 bases from V and 5 bases from J, leaving 16 bases between. Germline values: CDR1 LGHDT, CDR2 YNNKEL (reference sequence). The CDR3 extends over 16 amino acids. This clonotype has ten or more counts. What it binds is unknown. Patients having uncontrolled infection, another autoimmune disease, pregnancy or lactation were not included. Fresh 10 ml peripheral blood yielded PBMCs. Amplification of TCR beta CDR3 regions was performed using RNA transcripts as template. First-round RT-PCR of the TCR CDR3 relied on the HTBI primer set. TCRdb called the multiplex PCR reads again in MiXCR, with one record for every CDR3 protein. The data hold approximately 690,000 distinct CDR3 sequences, with around 21% observed a single time. Study findings and constraints: Model-based prediction identified ophthalmopathy a median about 7 months prior to its onset.

Sequenced material: blood. The chain joins TRBV3-1 to TRBJ1-2; D is possibly TRBD1 (5 bases). This TCR derives from a man aged 25-40 years with Graves' ophthalmopathy. The CDR3 protein is CASSQDHRGRRYGYTF. In DNA, the CDR3 is TGTGCCAGCAGCCAAGATCATAGGGGCCGCAGATATGGCTACACCTTC.